This T cell receptor beta chain derives from a study of identical twins. Study-wide results and limits: Diverse VJ usage suggested most zero-insertion clonotypes were not invariant T cells. Twin pairs' shared out-of-frame alpha sequences were enriched in low generation probability.

A word on this clonotype: Its antigen remains unidentified.

Trimming shortened V by 4 bases and J by 0 bases, and 7 bases separated the two germline ends. The CDR3 runs 12 residues. CDR1 is DFQATT, CDR2 SNEGSKA, per germline (reference sequence). TCRdb passed the 5' RACE reads through MiXCR, listing each CDR3 protein once. The sample carries approximately 590,000 distinct CDR3 sequences, just under 10% recorded once. This sample was shared with a second study, whose subject was yellow fever vaccine responses in identical twins.

What was sequenced was PBMCs. The receptor's source is a woman between 18 and 29 years old in good health. The chain joins TRBV20-1 to TRBJ2-7; D is unclear. CDR3 protein: CSAIPVSYEQYF. CDR3 coding DNA: TGCAGTGCTATACCAGTCTCCTACGAGCAGTACTTC.